The T cell receptor (beta chain) described here comes from a study of cytomegalovirus exposure and HLA in healthy donors. Study findings and constraints: Three of the chains that were CMV-associated were confirmed in vitro to be specific for CMV antigens. The classifier reportedly diagnosed cytomegalovirus status with high sensitivity and specificity.

The CDR3 length is 14 residues. The J segment lost 7 bases and the V segment lost 6 bases, leaving 5 bases of the junction unmatched. Germline values: CDR1 SNHLY, CDR2 FYNNEI. The data were produced by immunoSEQ multiplex PCR, yet TCRdb's version contains in-frame clones alone and is incomplete. This sample has approximately 160,000 clones, with roughly nine tenths found just once. This clone was picked up one time. Its cognate antigen is unknown. An approximately 120-subject validation cohort, separate from the approximately 610-subject first cohort, supplied the donors. This sequence originates from a woman under 30 in good health and CMV-seropositive. The sequencing sample was made of PBMCs. The chain carries TRBV2 and TRBJ1-4; 10 bases fit TRBD1. CDR3 DNA: TGTGCCAGCAGCGGTGGACAGGGGGTTGAAAAACTGTTTTTT. It specifies CASSGGQGVEKLFF. Combining the CDR3 with reference TRBV2 and TRBJ1-4 gives the whole variable domain EPEVTQTPSHQVTQMGQEVILRCVPISNHLYFYWYRQILGQKVEFLVSFYNNEISEKSEIFDDQFSVERPDGSNFTLKIRSTKLEDSAMYFCASSGGQGVEKLFFGSGTQLSVL.